The subject of this entry is one T cell receptor beta chain. The data stem from a study of T cell changes during pregnancy in multiple sclerosis. Germline assignment: CDR1 MNHEY and CDR2 SMNVEV (reference sequence). Trimming cost V 5 bases and J 5 bases, with 9 bases left between them. CDR3 length: 13 amino acids. Clones were sequenced by immunoSEQ multiplex PCR, and TCRdb holds only the in-frame ones, with some missing. The table shows approximately 25,000 clones, with about 90% occurring only once. The TCR sequence derives from a female donor with multiple sclerosis, enrolled in a pregnancy study. The chain combines TRBV27 with TRBJ2-2; D not certain. The source material was CD8+ T cells from peripheral blood mononuclear cells, sampled in the second trimester of pregnancy. The DNA for the CDR3 is TGTGCCAGCAGTCCAACAGAGACCGGGGAGCTGTTTTTT. The encoded protein is CASSPTETGELFF.